This T cell receptor beta chain emerged from a study of CD8+CD57+ T cells in acquired aplastic anemia. Study in general: The average for DNA from sorted CD4+ and CD8+ cells was around 3.4 ug.

Investigators profiled TCR beta VDJ and CDR3 from genomic DNA template. TCRdb reprocessed the reads via MiXCR and lists one record per CDR3 protein. The repertoire holds 160,000 or so distinct CDR3 sequences, with 40% to 60% as singletons. Patients selected for sequencing had displayed CD8+CD57+ cell expansion by flow cytometry. A severe acquired aplastic anemia diagnosis applied to all patients. At blood sampling, none of the patients had yet received therapy. The germline gives CDR1 MNHNY, CDR2 SVGAGI (reference sequence). Trimming pared 2 bases from V and 7 bases from J, leaving 14 bases between. This CDR3 spans 14 amino acids. This clonotype was found many times. Its antigen is still unknown. Overall study findings and caveats: Patients and controls had in common twenty-nine CD8+ CDR3 sequences.

Sequencing input: sorted CD4+, CD8+, or CD8+CD57+ T cells (not recorded which) from PBMCs. This sequence originates from a human donor with aplastic anemia. The chain is built from TRBV6-6 and TRBJ2-5; possibly TRBD2 for D (5 bases). The CDR3 sequence: CASSYGGGFGTQYF. DNA of the CDR3: TGTGCCAGCAGTTACGGCGGCGGGTTCGGGACCCAGTACTTC.